These 32 T cell receptor beta chains share one sample of origin, sequenced in a study of STAT5B mutations in CD4+ large granular lymphocyte leukemia (dated by TCRdb to between 2021 and 2022). To prepare the library, the immunoSEQ multiplex PCR assay was applied. TCRdb obtained this table from immuneACCESS and retained in-frame rearrangements with V and J assigned. These tables miss some clones; where compared with another copy, unresolved V genes account for less than half of the shortfall, and the remainder is unexplained. The sample table records tens of thousands of clones; around 72% of these occur just once. The ten largest clonotypes hold less than 0.85% of the sample. Source material: CD4+ T cells from blood buffy coats. The receptors stem from a human donor in good health.

J is TRBJ2-7 and V is TRBV6-5; D is ambiguous. Trimming removed 2 bases from V and 0 bases from J, with 11 bases in between. This CDR3 is 15 amino acids long. Germline V gene sequence: CDR1 MNHEY, CDR2 SVGAGI. The CDR3 region is CASSYLGRLSYEQYF. The CDR3 coding sequence is TGTGCCAGCAGTTACCTAGGTCGACTCTCCTACGAGCAGTACTTC.

The chain links TRBV5-1 to TRBJ1-1; no firm D call. V lost 0 bases to trimming and J lost 0 bases, with 9 bases between them. The CDR3 totals 15 residues. CDR1 and CDR2 (germline): SGHRS, YFSETQ. CDR3 protein: CASSLGHTVNTEAFF. The CDR3 coding sequence is TGCGCCAGCAGCTTGGGCCACACAGTGAACACTGAAGCTTTCTTT. Based on the CDR3 plus reference TRBV5-1 and TRBJ1-1, the full variable domain is KAGVTQTPRYLIKTRGQQVTLSCSPISGHRSVSWYQQTPGQGLQFLFEYFSETQRNKGNFPGRFSGRQFSNSRSEMNVSTLELGDSALYLCASSLGHTVNTEAFFGQGTRLTVV.

The chain carries TRBV10-3 and TRBJ1-4; D ambiguous. Trimming removed 8 bases at V and 2 bases at J, with 9 bases between. This CDR3 is built from 13 residues. Germline V gene sequence: CDR1 ENHRY, CDR2 SYGVKD. As DNA, the CDR3 is TGTGCCATCGGTCGGATGACTAATGAAAAACTGTTTTTT. It codes for CAIGRMTNEKLFF.

The chain uses TRBV2 and TRBJ1-6; 9 nucleotides align to TRBD1. This CDR3 region has 14 residues. After removal of 6 bases from V and 3 bases from J, the junction contained 0 bases not matched to a gene. Germline-derived CDR1 and CDR2 are SNHLY and FYNNEI. The CDR3 loop reads CASRTGGYNSPLHF. The CDR3 region has the DNA TGTGCCAGCAGGACAGGGGGCTATAATTCACCCCTCCACTTT.

The rearrangement links TRBV20-1 to TRBJ2-5; TRBD1 agrees at 7 bases. V dropped 5 bases and J dropped 4; count of bases not matched to a gene: 1. The CDR3 has 11 residues. Germline CDR1 DFQATT, CDR2 SNEGSKA (reference sequence). CDR3 loop: CSAHRGETQYF. The CDR3 DNA is TGCAGTGCTCACAGGGGAGAGACCCAGTACTTC.

The chain joins TRBV27 to TRBJ1-6; D call uncertain. Germline loops: CDR1 MNHEY, CDR2 SMNVEV (reference sequence). Trimming removed 5 bases from V and 0 bases from J, with 11 bases in between. The CDR3 extends over 16 amino acids. CDR3 bases: TGTGCCAGCAGTCCCCGGGCTAGCTCCTATAATTCACCCCTCCACTTT. This gives the protein CASSPRASSYNSPLHF.

V is TRBV6-5 and J is TRBJ2-7; possibly TRBD1 for D (6 bases). The CDR3 has 15 amino acids. Trimming took 4 bases from V and 1 from J, leaving 14 bases between them. Germline V CDR1 and CDR2: MNHEY, SVGAGI. The CDR3, as DNA: TGTGCCAGCAGTTCCGCGCCGACAGGATCCTACGAGCAGTACTTC. Translating gives CASSSAPTGSYEQYF.

Of note for this clone: The junction departs from germline at one end; a sequencing error may be responsible. This chain uses TRBV7-7 with TRBJ2-6; the match to TRBD1 covers 12 bases. Germline V gene data show CDR1 as SSHAT and CDR2 as FNYEAQ (reference sequence). The CDR3 covers 18 residues. The DNA for the CDR3 is TGTGCTAGCAGCCCAGGGACAGGGGGCGTCAATGGGGCCAACGTCCTGACTTTC. Its protein product is CASSPGTGGVNGANVLTF. Complete variable domain (other parts from reference TRBV7-7 and TRBJ2-6): GAGVSQSPRYKVTKRGQDVTLRCDPISSHATLYWYQQALGQGPEFLTYFNYEAQPDKSGLPSDRFSAERPEGSISTLTIQRTEQRDSAMYRCASSPGTGGVNGANVLTFGAGSRLTVL.

The chain employs TRBV29-1 and TRBJ1-1; 12 bases are a match to TRBD1. The CDR3 covers 17 residues. Germline-derived CDR1 and CDR2 are SQVTM and ANQGSEA. V lost 7 bases and J lost 0; bases outside the gene matches: 12. The CDR3 sequence is CSAGPGQGAGVNTEAFF. The DNA of the CDR3 is TGCAGCGCCGGCCCGGGACAGGGGGCAGGGGTGAACACTGAAGCTTTCTTT. Full variable domain (rest looked up from reference TRBV29-1 and TRBJ1-1): SAVISQKPSRDICQRGTSLTIQCQVDSQVTMMFWYRQQPGQSLTLIATANQGSEATYESGFVIDKFPISRPNLTFSTLTVSNMSPEDSSIYLCSAGPGQGAGVNTEAFFGQGTRLTVV.

This clone was seen a handful of times. The rearrangement joins TRBV15 to TRBJ2-2, with D possibly TRBD2 on 5 matching bases. The CDR3 spans 16 residues. Germline V gene sequence: CDR1 LNHNV, CDR2 YYDKDF (reference sequence). Trimming pared 0 bases from V and 3 bases from J, leaving 11 bases between. Written as DNA, the CDR3 is TGTGCCACCAGCAGAGATCGTCGGGGAGACACCGGGGAGCTGTTTTTT. Its translation: CATSRDRRGDTGELFF. The full variable domain, with the rest looked up from reference TRBV15 and TRBJ2-2, is DAMVIQNPRYQVTQFGKPVTLSCSQTLNHNVMYWYQQKSSQAPKLLFHYYDKDFNNEADTPDNFQSRRPNTSFCFLDIRSPGLGDTAMYLCATSRDRRGDTGELFFGEGSRLTVL.

The genes are TRBV2 and TRBJ2-7; D unclear. Deletions cut 4 bases from V and 6 bases from J, with 13 bases between. This CDR3 has 13 amino acids. The germline V gene encodes CDR1 SNHLY and CDR2 FYNNEI. The CDR3 DNA is TGTGCCAGCAGTGGAAGCCTCTCGAGCGAGCAGTACTTC. This gives the protein CASSGSLSSEQYF.

The gene calls are TRBV2 and TRBJ2-7; D may be TRBD2 (6 bases). From germline, CDR1 is SNHLY and CDR2 FYNNEI. The CDR3 is 13 residues long. Trimming took off 8 bases at V and 6 bases at J, with 17 bases between the two ends. For the CDR3, the DNA is TGTGCCAGCGGGAAAACCGGGACTGTCGAGCAGTACTTC. As protein: CASGKTGTVEQYF.

This chain links TRBV5-1 with TRBJ1-1, with D perhaps matching TRBD1 (6 bases). Germline V CDR1 and CDR2: SGHRS, YFSETQ. V was clipped by 0 bases and J by 1 base, with 10 bases between them. CDR3 size: 15 residues. CDR3 sequence (DNA): TGCGCCAGCAGCTTGGGGGGAGGGGGGAACACTGAAGCTTTCTTT. Amino acid sequence: CASSLGGGGNTEAFF.

This clone has just one count. The CDR3 sequence is CASSPGRQGARIETQYF. CDR3 in DNA: TGTGCCAGCTCCCCAGGACGACAGGGGGCCCGAATAGAGACCCAGTACTTC. This chain connects TRBV18 to TRBJ2-5; the match to TRBD1 covers 10 bases. The CDR3 loop spans 17 amino acids. CDR1 is KGHSH and CDR2 is LQKENI in the germline V gene. V lost 6 bases to trimming and J lost 4 bases; unmatched junction nucleotides: 14.

The gene calls are TRBV7-9 and TRBJ1-2; 7 nucleotides match TRBD1. This CDR3 comprises 14 residues. The V segment lost 5 bases and the J segment 2 bases; nucleotides outside the gene matches: 5. The germline CDR1 and CDR2 sequences are SEHNR and FQNEAQ (reference sequence). CDR3 coding DNA: TGTGCCAGCAGCCCACCACAGGGGAACTATGGCTACACCTTC. Translating it yields CASSPPQGNYGYTF.

This chain links TRBV6-6 with TRBJ1-1; possibly TRBD1 for D (6 bases). V was shortened by 1 base and J by 10 bases, with 10 bases between the two germline ends. Per the germline V gene, CDR1 is MNHNY and CDR2 is SVGAGI (reference sequence). The CDR3 is 12 amino acids. CDR3: CASSYLGARAFF. The CDR3 bases are TGTGCCAGCAGTTACTTGGGGGCTCGAGCTTTCTTT.

The gene calls are TRBV18 and TRBJ1-4; 9 bases align to TRBD1. J lost 0 bases, V lost 6 bases, and 5 bases had no gene match. Germline values: CDR1 KGHSH, CDR2 LQKENI. The length of the CDR3 is 16 residues. The CDR3 DNA reads TGTGCCAGCTCGCCGGGACAGGGCGCAACTAATGAAAAACTGTTTTTT. Translated, it gives CASSPGQGATNEKLFF.

This sequence joins TRBV12-1 and TRBJ1-6; the table assigns TRBD1, which was not confirmed against the DNA. TRBV12-1 is a pseudogene segment. The CDR3 has 14 amino acids. The CDR3 sequence: CAGDKTGRVARLHF. In nucleotides, the CDR3 is TGTGCCGGGGACAAGACAGGGCGGGTTGCACGCCTCCACTTT.

V is TRBV5-1 and J is TRBJ2-7; D is tentatively TRBD1 or TRBD2 (6 bases each). The CDR3 spans 16 residues. Germline V gives CDR1 SGHRS, CDR2 YFSETQ. V was clipped by 0 bases and J by 0 bases, with 13 bases between them. The CDR3 bases are TGCGCCAGCAGCTTGGTAGGGGGGCAAAGCTCCTACGAGCAGTACTTC. It specifies CASSLVGGQSSYEQYF.

This clone was found a few times. The V and J genes are TRBV11-2 and TRBJ2-3; no firm D call. Germline V gives CDR1 SGHAT, CDR2 FQNNGV. Trimming removed 5 bases at V and 3 bases at J, with 12 bases between. CDR3 size: 14 residues. CDR3 nucleotide sequence: TGTGCCAGCAGCCTGGACCTCTCTACAGATACGCAGTATTTT. Protein sequence: CASSLDLSTDTQYF.

The V and J genes are TRBV6-1 and TRBJ2-3; no definite D call. CDR1 and CDR2 (germline): MNHNS, SASEGT. The CDR3 consists of 16 residues. Trimming removed 1 base at V and 0 bases at J, with 11 bases between. CDR3: CASSEGSHPSTDTQYF. Written as DNA, the CDR3 is TGTGCCAGCAGTGAAGGTTCACACCCTAGCACAGATACGCAGTATTTT.

The chain links TRBV5-1 to TRBJ2-1; D might be TRBD2 (6 bases). The V gene's germline CDR1 is SGHRS and CDR2 YFSETQ. CDR3 length: 16 residues. With 2 bases removed from V and 3 bases from J, the gap between germline ends came to 15 bases. For the CDR3, the DNA is TGCGCCAGCAGCTTAAGTGGTGGGGGGATCTACAATGAGCAGTTCTTC. Translated, it gives CASSLSGGGIYNEQFF.

V is TRBV19 and J is TRBJ2-1, with D perhaps TRBD1 or TRBD2 (5 bases each). There are 15 residues in the CDR3. Germline V CDR1 and CDR2: LNHDA, SQIVND (reference sequence). V was pared by 4 bases and J by 0 bases, with 10 bases between. CDR3 nucleotides: TGTGCCAGTAGTACCTCAGGGAGCTCCTACAATGAGCAGTTCTTC. Its translation: CASSTSGSSYNEQFF.

The chain employs TRBV12-2 and TRBJ2-6; whether TRBD1, the table's D call, matches the DNA was not checked. TRBV12-2 is a pseudogene locus. The CDR3 sequence is 12 residues long. CDR3 sequence reads: CSTQSRANVLTF. In DNA, the CDR3 is TGCTCCACACAAAGTCGGGCCAACGTCCTGACTTTC.

V and J are TRBV7-2 and TRBJ1-1; tentatively, D is TRBD1 (6 bases). The CDR3 runs 15 residues. V was trimmed by 2 bases and J by 11 bases, leaving 21 bases between them. Germline CDR1 SGHTA, CDR2 FQGNSA. CDR3 sequence reads: CASSLKVGGGSTAFF. CDR3 nucleotides: TGTGCCAGCAGCTTAAAAGTGGGGGGGGGCAGTACTGCTTTCTTT.

The chain is built from TRBV20-1 and TRBJ2-5; no firm D call. CDR1 and CDR2 from the germline V gene are DFQATT and SNEGSKA (reference sequence). CDR3 length: 11 amino acids. V lost 7 bases to trimming and J lost 3 bases, with 9 bases between them. CDR3 loop: CSGTRKETQYF. Written as DNA, the CDR3 is TGCAGTGGCACCAGAAAAGAGACCCAGTACTTC.

V usage is TRBV29-1 and J usage is TRBJ1-1, with a possible D match to TRBD1 (5 bases). The V and J ends lost 3 bases and 4 bases respectively, with 12 bases between them. The CDR3 spans 13 residues. The germline CDR1 and CDR2 sequences are SQVTM and ANQGSEA. The CDR3 spells CSVERGGGTEAFF. CDR3 nucleotides: TGCAGCGTTGAGCGGGGGGGAGGCACTGAAGCTTTCTTT.

This rearrangement joins TRBV6-5 to TRBJ2-1; unclear D gene. Trimming removed 2 bases from V and 10 bases from J, with 6 bases in between. CDR1 and CDR2 from the germline V gene are MNHEY and SVGAGI. The CDR3 is 11 residues long. The CDR3, as DNA: TGTGCCAGCAGTTACGGCTACGAGCAGTTCTTC. Translating it yields CASSYGYEQFF.

The genes are TRBV7-3 and TRBJ2-3, with TRBD1 matching 7 bases. CDR3 length equals 14 residues. V gave up 5 bases and J gave up 1 base; unmatched junction bases: 3. The germline gives CDR1 SGHTA, CDR2 FQGTGA. CDR3 region: CASSLGQGTDTQYF. The CDR3 DNA follows: TGTGCCAGCAGCCTTGGACAGGGCACAGATACGCAGTATTTT.

This chain connects TRBV11-2 to TRBJ1-2; D is ambiguous. V was trimmed by 0 bases and J by 10 bases, leaving 18 bases between them. The CDR3 runs to 15 residues. CDR1 and CDR2 from the germline V gene are SGHAT and FQNNGV. The CDR3 protein is CASSLDLGPAPYYTF. DNA for the CDR3: TGTGCCAGCAGCTTAGATCTTGGGCCGGCCCCCTACTACACCTTC.

This sequence joins TRBV6-5 and TRBJ2-5, with D possibly being TRBD2 (5 bases). The J call could be wrong; TRBJ2-7 is a better fit for the DNA end. From germline, CDR1 is MNHEY and CDR2 SVGAGI. The CDR3 spans 15 residues. The CDR3 DNA reads TGTGCCAGCAGTCAACACGGGATAGGGAAGTACGAGCAGTACTTC. Encoded protein: CASSQHGIGKYEQYF.

A few counts support this clone. The chain couples TRBV4-2 to TRBJ1-4; no clear D. This CDR3 spans 14 amino acids. Trimming pared 1 base from V and 7 bases from J, leaving 10 bases between. Germline V lookup: CDR1 LGHNA, CDR2 YNFKEQ. CDR3 residues: CASSQVPNSEKLFF. In DNA form, the CDR3 reads TGTGCCAGCAGCCAAGTCCCTAACAGTGAAAAACTGTTTTTT.